This entry features one TCR beta chain sequence. This entry belongs to a study of T cell changes during pregnancy in multiple sclerosis. V was clipped by 2 bases and J by 3 bases, with 7 bases between them. CDR3 length: 13 residues. The germline V gene has CDR1 MDHEN and CDR2 SYDVKM. TCRdb keeps only in-frame clones here, not all; method: immunoSEQ multiplex PCR. Of 85,000 to 100,000 clones listed, around 94% are singletons. This chain joins TRBV28 and TRBJ1-2; D not certain. The clonotype was recovered from a female donor with multiple sclerosis, enrolled in a pregnancy study. Sequenced here: peripheral blood, sampled in the first trimester of pregnancy. The CDR3 region is CASSLLGYYGYTF. In nucleotides, the CDR3 is TGTGCCAGCAGTTTACTGGGCTACTATGGCTACACCTTC.